Sequencing of this T cell receptor (beta chain) was carried out in a study of blood T cell repertoires in COVID-19. V was pared by 6 bases and J by 2 bases, with 10 bases between. The CDR3 consists of 14 residues. The germline CDR1 and CDR2 sequences are MNHEY and SVGAGI. Original processing methods: The authors estimated nucleated cell counts from reference gene primer amplification. Some clones are missing from TCRdb's copy, which holds only in-frame ones; the method was immunoSEQ multiplex PCR. V and J calls plus clone size are reproduced from that table; the DNA served to infer D and trimming. The sample has about 160,000 clones; roughly 90% are singletons.

The chain is built from TRBV6-5 and TRBJ2-2, with D hard to call. This TCR came from a man younger than 30 with acute or convalescent COVID-19. The specimen was peripheral blood. CDR3 sequence (DNA): TGTGCCAGCAGCGCCCACAAAAACACCGGGGAGCTGTTTTTT. Residues: CASSAHKNTGELFF.